The 27 T cell receptor beta chains reported below all come from one sample, sequenced in a study of siplizumab effects on memory and regulatory T cells (dated by TCRdb to about 2019). The library was built by means of the immunoSEQ multiplex PCR assay. Sourced from immuneACCESS, this table was stored by TCRdb with only in-frame sequences that have V and J called. A share of the clones is absent; for the studies checked, an unresolved V gene accounts for under half, and the remainder has no known explanation. For this sample the table gives about 82,000 clones, of which approximately 90% were detected only once. The biggest ten clones account for under 2% of the sample. Sequenced material: Tregs sorted from blood. These receptors all come from a human donor in good health.

This sequence joins TRBV19 and TRBJ2-5, with TRBD2 matching over 11 bases. The V gene end was trimmed by 6 bases and the J gene end by 4 bases; junction bases not matched to a gene: 4. The CDR3 is 14 amino acids. Germline V lookup: CDR1 LNHDA, CDR2 SQIVND (reference sequence). This chain's CDR3 is CASSLAGGSETQYF. As DNA, the CDR3 is TGTGCCAGTAGCCTAGCGGGGGGTTCAGAGACCCAGTACTTC.

V usage is TRBV15 and J usage is TRBJ1-2; D is perhaps TRBD1 (5 bases). The CDR3 has 12 residues. Germline CDR1 and CDR2: LNHNV and YYDKDF (reference sequence). Trimming took 1 base from V and 10 from J, leaving 10 bases between them. CDR3 region: CATSRGWDDYTF. The CDR3 DNA follows: TGTGCCACCAGCAGAGGTTGGGACGACTACACCTTC. Full variable domain (rest looked up from reference TRBV15 and TRBJ1-2): DAMVIQNPRYQVTQFGKPVTLSCSQTLNHNVMYWYQQKSSQAPKLLFHYYDKDFNNEADTPDNFQSRRPNTSFCFLDIRSPGLGDTAMYLCATSRGWDDYTFGSGTRLTVV.

The V call is TRBV19, the J call TRBJ2-3; D not certain. The CDR3 has 11 residues. The ends were cut back, 3 bases at V and 7 bases at J, with 5 bases in the middle. Germline V gene sequence: CDR1 LNHDA, CDR2 SQIVND (reference sequence). CDR3 sequence: CASSIKNTQYF. CDR3 coding DNA: TGTGCCAGTAGTATTAAAAATACGCAGTATTTT.

The CDR3 DNA follows: TGTGCCAGCAGCTTGGCCTCGGGGGGGTACGAGCAGTACTTC. It codes for CASSLASGGYEQYF. The chain recombines TRBV5-4 with TRBJ2-7; 8 bases agree with TRBD2. CDR3 length equals 14 residues. Trimming cost V 0 bases and J 4 bases; bases outside gene matches: 3. Germline-derived CDR1 and CDR2 are SGHNT and YYREEE (reference sequence).

The rearrangement joins TRBV20-1 to TRBJ1-1; D is unresolved. CDR1 and CDR2 (germline): DFQATT, SNEGSKA (reference sequence). Deletions cut 4 bases from V and 0 bases from J, with 3 bases between. This CDR3 contains 11 residues. The CDR3 bases are TGCAGTGCTATGTTGAACACTGAAGCTTTCTTT. Amino acid sequence: CSAMLNTEAFF.

This sequence joins TRBV4-3 and TRBJ2-7, with D possibly matching TRBD2 (6 bases). V lost 4 bases and J 4 bases, leaving 17 bases between the germline ends. The V gene's germline CDR1 is LGHNA and CDR2 YSLEER. The CDR3 is made up of 15 amino acids. This chain's CDR3 is CASSPGWGVSYEQYF. The CDR3 coding sequence is TGCGCCAGCAGCCCCGGGTGGGGGGTCTCATACGAGCAGTACTTC.

The CDR3: CASSFTGTGVYNEQFF. The CDR3, as DNA: TGTGCCAGCAGCTTTACCGGGACAGGGGTGTACAATGAGCAGTTCTTC. The genes are TRBV11-1 and TRBJ2-1; 10 nucleotides line up with TRBD1. Germline V gives CDR1 SGHAT, CDR2 FQDESV (reference sequence). CDR3 length: 16 amino acids. The J segment lost 4 bases and the V segment lost 3 bases, leaving 6 bases of the junction unmatched.

CDR3 loop: CASSSRSGTENSPLHF. CDR3 DNA: TGTGCCAGCAGCTCGCGGTCCGGGACAGAAAATTCACCCCTCCACTTT. V is TRBV7-9 and J is TRBJ1-6; 7 bases are a match to TRBD1. V was clipped by 4 bases and J by 7 bases; unmatched bases: 10. This CDR3 has 16 amino acids. Germline-derived CDR1 and CDR2 are SEHNR and FQNEAQ (reference sequence).

This clone was counted a few times. V is TRBV5-1 and J is TRBJ2-6; D assignment may be TRBD1 or TRBD2 (6 bases each). Germline V gene sequence: CDR1 SGHRS, CDR2 YFSETQ. Trimming took 2 bases from V and 0 from J, leaving 15 bases between them. The CDR3 contains 18 residues. The CDR3 nucleotides are TGCGCCAGCAGCTTAGGGGGACTGTTGTCCTCTGGGGCCAACGTCCTGACTTTC. Amino acid sequence: CASSLGGLLSSGANVLTF. Using reference TRBV5-1 and TRBJ2-6 for the parts outside the CDR3, the full variable domain is KAGVTQTPRYLIKTRGQQVTLSCSPISGHRSVSWYQQTPGQGLQFLFEYFSETQRNKGNFPGRFSGRQFSNSRSEMNVSTLELGDSALYLCASSLGGLLSSGANVLTFGAGSRLTVL.

The chain couples TRBV19 to TRBJ1-5; 7 nucleotides align to TRBD1. The J segment lost 7 bases and the V segment lost 7 bases, leaving 13 bases of the junction unmatched. This CDR3 has 15 amino acids. Germline V gene sequence: CDR1 LNHDA, CDR2 SQIVND (reference sequence). CDR3 in amino acids: CASNNGQAGSQPQHF. The DNA for the CDR3 is TGTGCCAGTAACAATGGACAGGCAGGCAGCCAGCCCCAGCATTTT.

This chain links TRBV10-3 with TRBJ2-7; D uncertain. The CDR3 consists of 12 residues. V lost 3 bases and J lost 0, with 3 bases in between. In germline, CDR1 is ENHRY, CDR2 SYGVKD. CDR3 region: CAISDNSYEQYF. The CDR3 DNA follows: TGTGCCATCAGTGACAACTCCTACGAGCAGTACTTC.

The rearrangement joins TRBV14 to TRBJ2-7, with D possibly matching TRBD1 (6 bases). This CDR3 has 13 amino acids. The V gene's germline CDR1 is SGHDN and CDR2 FVKESK. V was clipped by 0 bases and J by 9 bases, with 12 bases between them. The CDR3 region has the DNA TGTGCCAGCAGCCAAGATGGGACACAAGGGCAGTACTTC. This encodes CASSQDGTQGQYF.

This chain connects TRBV13 to TRBJ2-2; TRBD1 agrees at 7 bases. The CDR3 has 14 residues. CDR1 and CDR2 from the germline V gene are PRHDT and FYEKMQ (reference sequence). Losses at the gene ends were 5 bases for V and 2 bases for J; bases not matched to a gene: 2. This CDR3 reads CASSRQGNTGELFF. The CDR3 nucleotides are TGTGCCAGCAGCCGACAGGGTAACACCGGGGAGCTGTTTTTT.

The chain joins TRBV18 to TRBJ1-2; the D is unclear. Germline V gives CDR1 KGHSH, CDR2 LQKENI. V gave up 2 bases and J gave up 8 bases, with 12 bases separating them. CDR3 size: 13 residues. The CDR3 loop is CASSPAELKGYTF. CDR3 coding DNA: TGTGCCAGCTCACCAGCGGAATTAAAGGGCTACACCTTC.

The chain has TRBV11-2 and TRBJ1-1; 8 bases are shared with TRBD1. The ends lost 5 bases at V and 4 bases at J; junction bases unmatched: 6. CDR1 is SGHAT and CDR2 is FQNNGV in the germline V gene. The CDR3 consists of 14 residues. In DNA form, the CDR3 reads TGTGCCAGCAGCGATAGACAGGGGCGCACTGAAGCTTTCTTT. Translation: CASSDRQGRTEAFF.

The chain combines TRBV7-9 with TRBJ2-7; 11 nucleotides agree with TRBD1. CDR3 length: 16 amino acids. Losses at the gene ends were 4 bases for V and 6 bases for J; bases not matched to a gene: 11. Germline values: CDR1 SEHNR, CDR2 FQNEAQ (reference sequence). The CDR3 sequence: CASSSPFRDRGGEQYF. The CDR3 DNA sequence: TGTGCCAGCAGCTCCCCTTTCCGGGACAGGGGGGGCGAGCAGTACTTC. The full variable domain, completed using reference TRBV7-9 and TRBJ2-7, is DTGVSQNPRHKITKRGQNVTFRCDPISEHNRLYWYRQTLGQGPEFLTYFQNEAQLEKSRLLSDRFSAERPKGSFSTLEIQRTEQGDSAMYLCASSSPFRDRGGEQYFGPGTRLTVT.

The CDR3 DNA sequence: TGCGCCAGCAGCATCCAACAGGGAGGCTATGGCTACACCTTC. As protein: CASSIQQGGYGYTF. This chain connects TRBV5-1 to TRBJ1-2; possibly TRBD1 for D (6 bases). Trimming removed 4 bases from V and 4 bases from J, with 14 bases in between. The CDR3 sequence is 14 residues long. Germline V gene sequence: CDR1 SGHRS, CDR2 YFSETQ.

The V gene is TRBV10-3, the J gene TRBJ2-2, with D tentatively TRBD2 (5 bases). Germline CDR1 ENHRY, CDR2 SYGVKD. V shed 3 bases and J shed 5 bases, with 10 bases lying between them. This CDR3 is 14 amino acids long. DNA of the CDR3: TGTGCCATCAGTGATACCCCGGGGACCGGGGAGCTGTTTTTT. The encoded protein is CAISDTPGTGELFF.

This clone occurred many times. The CDR3 nucleotides are TGTGCCAGCAGAGCCCGGGACAGGGGGCGATACGAGCAGTACTTC. Translated, it gives CASRARDRGRYEQYF. The V call is TRBV13, the J call TRBJ2-7; 12 nucleotides match TRBD1. The germline V gene has CDR1 PRHDT and CDR2 FYEKMQ (reference sequence). J gave up 4 bases and V 6 bases, and 7 bases lay outside the gene matches. The CDR3 is made up of 15 amino acids.

This clone has just one count. J is TRBJ2-3 and V is TRBV7-9; D uncertain. V gave up 4 bases and J gave up 1 base, with 15 bases separating them. The germline CDR1 and CDR2 sequences are SEHNR and FQNEAQ (reference sequence). This CDR3 comprises 16 residues. CDR3 DNA sequence: TGTGCCAGCAGCTCCCCCCAAGGGTCGGGCACAGATACGCAGTATTTT. Its translation: CASSSPQGSGTDTQYF.

The V gene is TRBV9, the J gene TRBJ2-3; 9 nucleotides align to TRBD2. Germline loops: CDR1 SGDLS, CDR2 YYNGEE. This CDR3 is 15 amino acids long. V lost 3 bases to trimming and J lost 6 bases; unmatched junction nucleotides: 8. DNA of the CDR3: TGTGCCAGCAGCGAGGGACTAGCCGTCCGGGATACGCAGTATTTT. Its translation: CASSEGLAVRDTQYF. The complete variable domain, with remaining parts taken from reference TRBV9 and TRBJ2-3, reads DSGVTQTPKHLITATGQRVTLRCSPRSGDLSVYWYQQSLDQGLQFLIQYYNGEERAKGNILERFSAQQFPDLHSELNLSSLELGDSALYFCASSEGLAVRDTQYFGPGTRLTVL.

The sample holds one count of this clone. V gene TRBV10-3 combines with J gene TRBJ1-2; D not certain. V was cut by 8 bases and J by 5 bases, with 15 bases left in between. This CDR3 spans 13 amino acids. From germline, CDR1 is ENHRY and CDR2 SYGVKD. In DNA, the CDR3 is TGTGCCATCCAGACGGGAATGGATTATGGCTACACCTTC. Its protein is CAIQTGMDYGYTF.

The chain joins TRBV25-1 to TRBJ1-2; the match to TRBD1 covers 7 bases. CDR1 MGHDK and CDR2 SYGVNS come from the germline V gene. This CDR3 is 15 amino acids long. With 5 bases clipped from V and 0 bases from J, the junction kept 6 bases outside the gene matches. The CDR3, as DNA: TGTGCCAGCAGTCCACCGGACAGGCCTAACTATGGCTACACCTTC. Its translation is CASSPPDRPNYGYTF.

This clone was seen many times. This chain joins TRBV7-2 and TRBJ1-1; D unresolved. The V gene lost 1 base and the J gene lost 0 bases, with 9 bases spanning the gap. The germline V gene encodes CDR1 SGHTA and CDR2 FQGNSA. CDR3 length: 15 residues. The CDR3 DNA sequence: TGTGCCAGCAGCTTAGGATTCGGCGTGAACACTGAAGCTTTCTTT. Translation gives CASSLGFGVNTEAFF. Full variable domain (outside the CDR3, taken from reference TRBV7-2 and TRBJ1-1): GAGVSQSPSNKVTEKGKDVELRCDPISGHTALYWYRQSLGQGLEFLIYFQGNSAPDKSGLPSDRFSAERTGGSVSTLTIQRTQQEDSAVYLCASSLGFGVNTEAFFGQGTRLTVV.

The chain couples TRBV12-5 to TRBJ2-3; TRBD2 matches at 10 bases. J was trimmed by 3 bases and V by 6 bases; bases with no gene match: 6. The CDR3 has 15 residues. CDR1 and CDR2 from the germline V gene are LGHNT and FRNRAP. The CDR3 nucleotides read TGTGCTAGTGGAACGGGACTAGCGTTGACAGATACGCAGTATTTT. Its protein is CASGTGLALTDTQYF.

The table lists this clone with a count of one. Written as DNA, the CDR3 is TGTGCCAGCACCCTCCGGGACGGGTATTCCTACGAGCAGTACTTC. Translation gives CASTLRDGYSYEQYF. This sequence joins TRBV28 and TRBJ2-7; the D gene could be TRBD1 or TRBD2 (5 bases each). CDR3 length: 15 residues. Trimming took 7 bases from V and 1 from J, leaving 17 bases between them. CDR1 and CDR2 (germline): MDHEN, SYDVKM. Supplemented by reference TRBV28 and TRBJ2-7, the full variable domain reads DVKVTQSSRYLVKRTGEKVFLECVQDMDHENMFWYRQDPGLGLRLIYFSYDVKMKEKGDIPEGYSVSREKKERFSLILESASTNQTSMYLCASTLRDGYSYEQYFGPGTRLTVT.

The genes are TRBV6-1 and TRBJ1-1; D gene unclear. The CDR3 is 15 residues long. V was pared by 2 bases and J by 5 bases, with 15 bases between. Germline V gene sequence: CDR1 MNHNS, CDR2 SASEGT. The CDR3 loop reads CASSEPRVYSTEAFF. The CDR3 region has the DNA TGTGCCAGCAGTGAACCCCGGGTCTACTCGACTGAAGCTTTCTTT.